The clone carrying this TCR beta chain was seen a few times. These data come from a study of blood T cell repertoires in COVID-19. Study in general: Spain, Italy and the United States supplied samples that represented acute and convalescent COVID-19. T cells, B-cell-depleted T cells, or PBMCs supplied cDNA or gDNA.

How the authors handled the data: Amplification of reference gene primers provided the estimated nucleated cell counts. Sequenced by immunoSEQ multiplex PCR; TCRdb stores in-frame clones only, minus some. V and J calls and clone size are as listed in that table; D and trimming were resolved from the DNA. The top ten hold about 13% of the sample, which has 150,000 to 200,000 clones, around 79% seen once. This CDR3 has 14 residues. Germline V gene sequence: CDR1 MNHEY, CDR2 SVGAGI. The V gene lost 6 bases and the J gene lost 2 bases, with 13 bases spanning the gap. The V gene is TRBV6-5, the J gene TRBJ1-2, with D possibly TRBD1 on 6 matching bases. The sequenced sample was peripheral blood. This clonotype originated in a man aged 50 or older who had recovered from COVID-19. The CDR3: CASRQQGTNYGYTF. The CDR3 bases are TGTGCCAGCAGGCAACAGGGTACGAACTATGGCTACACCTTC.